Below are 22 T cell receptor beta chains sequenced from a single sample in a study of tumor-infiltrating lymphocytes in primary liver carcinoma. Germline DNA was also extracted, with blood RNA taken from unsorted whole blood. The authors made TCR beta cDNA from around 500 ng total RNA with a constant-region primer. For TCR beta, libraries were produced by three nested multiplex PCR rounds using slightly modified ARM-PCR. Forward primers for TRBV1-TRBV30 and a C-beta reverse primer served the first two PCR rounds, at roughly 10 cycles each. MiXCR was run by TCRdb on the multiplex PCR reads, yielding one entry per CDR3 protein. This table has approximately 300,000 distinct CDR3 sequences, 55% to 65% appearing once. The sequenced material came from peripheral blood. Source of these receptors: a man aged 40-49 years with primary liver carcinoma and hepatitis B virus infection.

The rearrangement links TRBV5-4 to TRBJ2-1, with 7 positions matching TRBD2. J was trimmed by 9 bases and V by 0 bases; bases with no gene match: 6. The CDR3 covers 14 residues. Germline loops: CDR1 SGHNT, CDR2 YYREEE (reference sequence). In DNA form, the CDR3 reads TGTGCCAGCAGCTTGGGACTAGCTGAGGGTGAGCAGTTCTTC. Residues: CASSLGLAEGEQFF.

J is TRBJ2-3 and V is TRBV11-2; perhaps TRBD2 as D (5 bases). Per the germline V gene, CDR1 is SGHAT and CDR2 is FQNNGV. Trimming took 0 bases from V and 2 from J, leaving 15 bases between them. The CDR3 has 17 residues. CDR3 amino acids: CASSLDQITGYTDTQYF. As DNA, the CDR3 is TGTGCCAGCAGCTTAGACCAGATAACGGGATACACAGATACGCAGTATTTT.

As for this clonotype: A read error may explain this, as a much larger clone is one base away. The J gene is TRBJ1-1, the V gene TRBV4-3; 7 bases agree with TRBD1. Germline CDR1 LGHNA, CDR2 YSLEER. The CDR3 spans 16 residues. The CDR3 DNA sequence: TGCGCCAGCGGCCAAGTGGGGGGGACAGCGAACACTGAAGCTTTCTTT. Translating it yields CASGQVGGTANTEAFF.

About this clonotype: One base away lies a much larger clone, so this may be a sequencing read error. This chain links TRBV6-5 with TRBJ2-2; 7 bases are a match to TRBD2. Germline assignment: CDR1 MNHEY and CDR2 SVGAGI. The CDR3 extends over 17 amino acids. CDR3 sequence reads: CASSLSPGLENSGELFF. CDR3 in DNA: TGTGCCAGCAGTCTCTCGCCCGGACTAGAGAACAGCGGGGAGCTGTTTTTT.

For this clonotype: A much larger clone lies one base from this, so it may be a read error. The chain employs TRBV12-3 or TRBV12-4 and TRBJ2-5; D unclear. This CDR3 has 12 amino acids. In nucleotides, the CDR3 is TGTGCCAACAGTTTCACACCCGAGACCCAGTACTTC. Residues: CANSFTPETQYF.

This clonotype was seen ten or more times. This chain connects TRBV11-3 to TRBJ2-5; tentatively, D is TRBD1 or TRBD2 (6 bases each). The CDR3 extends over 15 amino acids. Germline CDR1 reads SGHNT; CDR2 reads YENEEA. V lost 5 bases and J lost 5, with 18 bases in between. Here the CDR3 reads CASSRTGGGLETQYF. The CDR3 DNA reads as TGTGCCAGCAGCCGCACCGGAGGGGGACTCGAGACCCAGTACTTC. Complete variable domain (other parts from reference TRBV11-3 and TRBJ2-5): EAGVVQSPRYKIIEKKQPVAFWCNPISGHNTLYWYLQNLGQGPELLIRYENEEAVDDSQLPKDRFSAERLKGVDSTLKIQPAELGDSAVYLCASSRTGGGLETQYFGPGTRLLVL.

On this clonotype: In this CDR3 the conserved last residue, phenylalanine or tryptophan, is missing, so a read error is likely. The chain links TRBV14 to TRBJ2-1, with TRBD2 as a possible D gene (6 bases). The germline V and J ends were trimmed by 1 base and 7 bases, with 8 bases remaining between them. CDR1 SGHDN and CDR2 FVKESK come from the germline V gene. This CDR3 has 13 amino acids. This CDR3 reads CASSQVGGNEQFL. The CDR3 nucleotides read TGTGCCAGCAGCCAAGTTGGGGGGAATGAGCAGTTCCTC.

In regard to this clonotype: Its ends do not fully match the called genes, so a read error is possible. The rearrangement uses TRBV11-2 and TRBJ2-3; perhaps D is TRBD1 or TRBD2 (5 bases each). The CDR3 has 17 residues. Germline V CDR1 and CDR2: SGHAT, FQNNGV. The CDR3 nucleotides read TGTGTCAGCAGCTTAGATGGGGGTAGCGTGAGCGCAGATACGCAGTATTTT. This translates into CVSSLDGGSVSADTQYF.

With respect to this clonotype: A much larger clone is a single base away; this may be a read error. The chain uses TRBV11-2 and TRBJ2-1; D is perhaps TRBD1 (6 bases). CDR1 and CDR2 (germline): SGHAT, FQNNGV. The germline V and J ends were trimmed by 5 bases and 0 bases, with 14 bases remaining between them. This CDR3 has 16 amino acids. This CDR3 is CASSPVQGHSYNEQFF. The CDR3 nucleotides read TGTGCCAGCAGCCCAGTACAGGGTCACTCCTACAATGAGCAGTTCTTC.

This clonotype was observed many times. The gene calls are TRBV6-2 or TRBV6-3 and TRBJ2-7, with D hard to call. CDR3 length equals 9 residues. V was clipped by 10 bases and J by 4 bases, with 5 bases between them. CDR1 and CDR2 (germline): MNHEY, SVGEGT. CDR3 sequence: CATGYEQYF. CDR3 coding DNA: TGTGCCACGGGTTACGAGCAGTACTTC.

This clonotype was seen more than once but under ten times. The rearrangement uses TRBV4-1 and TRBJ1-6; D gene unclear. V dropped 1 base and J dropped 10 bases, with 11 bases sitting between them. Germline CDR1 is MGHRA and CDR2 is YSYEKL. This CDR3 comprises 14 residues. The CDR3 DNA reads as TGCGCCAGCAGCCAAGTCGAGGGAGAGTCACCCCTCCACTTT. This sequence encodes CASSQVEGESPLHF.

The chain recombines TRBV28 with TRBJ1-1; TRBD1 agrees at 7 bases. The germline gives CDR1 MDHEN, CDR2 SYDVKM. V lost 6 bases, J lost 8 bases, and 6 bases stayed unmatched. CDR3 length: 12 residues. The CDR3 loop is CASRSSGQEAFF. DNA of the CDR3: TGTGCCAGCAGATCCTCGGGACAGGAAGCTTTCTTT.

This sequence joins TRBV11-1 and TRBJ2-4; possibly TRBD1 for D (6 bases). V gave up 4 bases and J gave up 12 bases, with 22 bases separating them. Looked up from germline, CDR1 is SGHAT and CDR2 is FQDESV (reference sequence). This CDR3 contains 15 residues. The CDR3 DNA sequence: TGTGCCAGCAGCTCGGGCAGGGTCGATAGGGACACTCAGTACTTC. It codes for CASSSGRVDRDTQYF.

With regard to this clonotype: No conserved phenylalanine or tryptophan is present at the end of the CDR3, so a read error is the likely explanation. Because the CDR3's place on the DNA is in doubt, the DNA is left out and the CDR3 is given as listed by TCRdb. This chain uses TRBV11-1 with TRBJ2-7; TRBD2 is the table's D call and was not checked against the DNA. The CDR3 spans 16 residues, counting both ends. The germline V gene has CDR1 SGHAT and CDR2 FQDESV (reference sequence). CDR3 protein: CASSFTSGQSSYEQYL.

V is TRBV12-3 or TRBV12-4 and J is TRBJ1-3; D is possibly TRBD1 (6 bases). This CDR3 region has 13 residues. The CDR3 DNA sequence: TGTGTCAACAATAGGGGGACTGAAAACACCATATATTTT. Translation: CVNNRGTENTIYF.

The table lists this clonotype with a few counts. The CDR3 spells CATASTGVGEQYF. DNA of the CDR3: TGTGCCACAGCTTCTACAGGGGTCGGCGAGCAGTACTTC. The V and J genes are TRBV24-1 and TRBJ2-7; 7 bases fit TRBD1. The CDR3 sequence is 13 residues long. V shed 10 bases, J shed 6 bases, and the junction held 11 bases outside the gene matches. Germline CDR1 is KGHDR and CDR2 is SFDVKD.

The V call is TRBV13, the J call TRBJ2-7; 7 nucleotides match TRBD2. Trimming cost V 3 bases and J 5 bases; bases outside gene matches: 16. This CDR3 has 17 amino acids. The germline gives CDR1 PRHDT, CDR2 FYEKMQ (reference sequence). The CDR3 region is CASSFLMGGPVSNEQYF. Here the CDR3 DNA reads TGTGCCAGCAGCTTCCTAATGGGAGGGCCGGTTTCTAACGAGCAGTACTTC.

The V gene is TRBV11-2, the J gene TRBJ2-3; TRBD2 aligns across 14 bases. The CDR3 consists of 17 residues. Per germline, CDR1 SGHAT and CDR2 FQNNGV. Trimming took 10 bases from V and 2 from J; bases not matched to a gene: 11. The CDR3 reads CAISSGLAGGITDTQYF. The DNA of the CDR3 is TGTGCCATTAGCTCCGGACTAGCGGGAGGTATCACAGATACGCAGTATTTT.

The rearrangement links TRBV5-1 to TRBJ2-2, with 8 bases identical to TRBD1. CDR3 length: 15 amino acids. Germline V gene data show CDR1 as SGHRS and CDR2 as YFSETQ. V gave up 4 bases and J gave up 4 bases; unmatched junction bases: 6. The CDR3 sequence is CASSLYRGSTGELFF. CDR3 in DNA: TGCGCCAGCAGCCTCTACAGGGGGAGCACCGGGGAGCTGTTTTTT.

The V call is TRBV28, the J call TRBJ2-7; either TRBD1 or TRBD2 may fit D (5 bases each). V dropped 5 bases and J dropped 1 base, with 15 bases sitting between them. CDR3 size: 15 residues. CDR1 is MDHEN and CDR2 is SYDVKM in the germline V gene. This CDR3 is CASSPPGLASYEQYF. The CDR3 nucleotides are TGTGCCAGCAGTCCCCCAGGGCTAGCTTCCTACGAGCAGTACTTC.

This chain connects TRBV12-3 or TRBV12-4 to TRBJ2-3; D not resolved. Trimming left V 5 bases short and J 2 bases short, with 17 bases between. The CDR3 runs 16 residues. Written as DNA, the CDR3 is TGTGCCAGCAGTCCAGTCGCATTAGTAGTCACAGATACGCAGTATTTT. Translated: CASSPVALVVTDTQYF.

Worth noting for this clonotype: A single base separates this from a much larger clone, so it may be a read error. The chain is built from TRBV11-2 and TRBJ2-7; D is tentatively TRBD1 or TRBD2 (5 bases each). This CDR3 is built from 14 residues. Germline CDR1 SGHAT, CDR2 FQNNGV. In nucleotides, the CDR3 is TGTACCAGCAGCTTGGGGACGCTACCATACGAGCAGTACTTC. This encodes CTSSLGTLPYEQYF. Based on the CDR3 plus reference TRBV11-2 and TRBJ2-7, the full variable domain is EAGVAQSPRYKIIEKRQSVAFWCNPISGHATLYWYQQILGQGPKLLIQFQNNGVVDDSQLPKDRFSAERLKGVDSTLKIQPAKLEDSAVYLCTSSLGTLPYEQYFGPGTRLTVT.